Listed below are T cell receptor beta chains from one sample, sequenced in a study of T-cell reconstitution after alpha-beta-depleted transplantation in children. TCRdb re-derived calls from the PCR reads in MiXCR, one entry per CDR3 protein. This sample has 97,000 or so distinct CDR3 sequences, with about 7.5% found just once. This material consisted of PBMCs, taken before TCRalphabeta/CD19-depleted stem cell transplant. These receptors were taken from a boy aged 2 to 9 with acute lymphoblastic leukemia, due to receive a stem cell transplant. Both conserved end residues are part of each CDR3. D genes are given only for firm matches. Only part of the rows carry a size: once, few, many, or a class if the clone is expanded.

j_gene | abundance | v_gene | d_gene | CDR3aa | CDR3nt
TRBJ1-6 | many | TRBV6-2/TRBV6-3 | . | CASSYVDNSPLHF | TGTGCCAGCAGTTACGTCGACAATTCACCCCTCCACTTT
TRBJ2-3 | many | TRBV3-1 | TRBD1 | CASSQPGTGRGYF | TGTGCCAGCAGCCAACCCGGGACAGGGCGAGGGTATTTT
TRBJ2-7 | . | TRBV2 | . | CASSEEGPRRYF | TGTGCCAGCAGTGAAGAGGGACCTAGGAGGTACTTC
TRBJ2-7 | . | TRBV4-1 | . | CASSQEGLGAQHEQYF | TGCGCCAGCAGCCAAGAAGGGTTGGGGGCTCAACACGAGCAGTACTTC
TRBJ1-1 | many | TRBV29-1 | . | CSAEQGRGTEAFF | TGCAGCGCCGAACAGGGAAGGGGCACTGAAGCTTTCTTT
TRBJ2-2 | few | TRBV20-1 | . | CSARDRGATGELFF | TGCAGTGCTAGAGATCGGGGGGCCACCGGGGAGCTGTTTTTT
TRBJ2-1 | . | TRBV5-6 | . | CASSIMGLLYDEQFF | TGTGCCAGCAGCATAATGGGACTCCTGTATGATGAGCAGTTCTTC
TRBJ2-7 | . | TRBV10-2 | TRBD1 | CASKIGQAGGYEQYF | TGCGCCAGCAAGATCGGACAGGCTGGAGGCTACGAGCAGTACTTC
TRBJ2-5 | few | TRBV15 | . | CATSSVKAQYF | TGTGCCACCAGCAGCGTCAAGGCCCAGTACTTC
TRBJ1-1 | . | TRBV7-3 | . | CASSLSRNTEAFF | TGTGCCAGCAGCTTATCCAGGAACACTGAAGCTTTCTTT
TRBJ2-7 | few | TRBV6-6 | . | CASNNGDTYEQYF | TGTGCCAGCAACAACGGGGATACCTACGAGCAGTACTTC
TRBJ2-3 | . | TRBV20-1 | . | CRGEGTDTQYF | TGCAGAGGCGAGGGGACAGATACGCAGTATTTT
TRBJ2-7 | many | TRBV6-5 | . | CASSLTGVGEQYF | TGTGCCAGCAGTTTAACGGGGGTCGGCGAGCAGTACTTC
TRBJ2-7 | . | TRBV20-1 | TRBD2 | CCARGASGGDSYEQYF | TGCTGTGCTAGAGGGGCTAGCGGGGGAGACTCCTACGAGCAGTACTTC
TRBJ1-1 | many | TRBV15 | TRBD1 | CATSNPGGENTEAFF | TGTGCCACCAGCAACCCAGGGGGGGAGAACACTGAAGCTTTCTTT
TRBJ1-2 | many | TRBV7-9 | . | CASSSRDQIVRGYTF | TGTGCCAGCAGCTCCCGCGACCAGATTGTTCGTGGCTACACCTTC
TRBJ1-2 | many | TRBV5-1 | TRBD1 | CASSSAGRGYDYGYTF | TGCGCCAGCAGCTCCGCTGGCAGGGGGTATGACTATGGCTACACCTTC
TRBJ1-1 | few | TRBV5-1 | . | CASSLDPVMNTEAFF | TGCGCCAGCAGCTTGGATCCGGTTATGAACACTGAAGCTTTCTTT
TRBJ2-2 | many | TRBV29-1 | . | CSVVYTNTGELFF | TGCAGCGTTGTATACACGAACACCGGGGAGCTGTTTTTT
TRBJ2-1 | many | TRBV29-1 | . | CSVELSTLDMQFF | TGCAGCGTTGAATTAAGTACACTGGACATGCAGTTCTTC
TRBJ2-3 | many | TRBV20-1 | . | CSAVQGLTDTQYF | TGCAGTGCGGTACAGGGTCTCACAGATACGCAGTATTTT
TRBJ2-5 | many | TRBV5-1 | . | CASSLASVEETQYF | TGCGCCAGCAGCCTGGCTAGCGTGGAAGAGACCCAGTACTTC
TRBJ2-7 | few | TRBV20-1 | . | CSARDVAHTYEQYF | TGCAGTGCTAGAGATGTGGCCCACACATACGAGCAGTACTTC
TRBJ2-3 | many | TRBV10-3 | . | CAISEFSPGGDTQYF | TGTGCCATCAGTGAGTTCTCCCCCGGGGGAGATACGCAGTATTTT
TRBJ2-5 | many | TRBV7-7 | . | CASSLGRMIKKETQYF | TGTGCTAGCAGCTTAGGACGGATGATTAAAAAAGAGACCCAGTACTTC
TRBJ2-2 | . | TRBV24-1 | . | CATSDLLDSGLDSLDWGNTGELFF | TGTGCCACCAGTGATTTGCTTGATTCTGGGCTGGACAGCCTAGACTGGGGGAACACCGGGGAGCTGTTTTTT
TRBJ2-2 | few | TRBV12-3/TRBV12-4 | . | CASSGTKNTGELFF | TGTGCCAGCTCCGGGACCAAAAACACCGGGGAGCTGTTTTTT
TRBJ1-6 | . | TRBV7-2 | . | CASSLVGGLGSPLHF | TGTGCCAGCAGCTTAGTCGGGGGTTTAGGGTCACCCCTCCACTTT
TRBJ2-3 | . | TRBV20-1 | . | CSARVDGSTDTQYF | TGCAGTGCTAGAGTCGACGGGAGCACAGATACGCAGTATTTT
TRBJ2-3 | many | TRBV5-5 | . | CASSYWADTQYF | TGTGCCAGCAGTTATTGGGCAGATACGCAGTATTTT
TRBJ2-1 | many | TRBV29-1 | TRBD2 | CSVTSGGFGEQFF | TGCAGCGTCACTAGCGGGGGGTTTGGTGAGCAGTTCTTC
TRBJ2-6 | medium-sized | TRBV15 | . | CATSPSKASGANVLTF | TGTGCCACCAGCCCGTCGAAGGCCTCTGGGGCCAACGTCCTGACTTTC
TRBJ2-7 | many | TRBV7-9 | . | CASSITGTYEQYF | TGTGCCAGCAGCATCACAGGGACCTACGAGCAGTACTTC
TRBJ1-5 | many | TRBV11-2 | TRBD1 | CASSLDRGRGQPQHF | TGTGCCAGCAGCTTAGACAGGGGGCGAGGTCAGCCCCAGCATTTT
TRBJ1-5 | . | TRBV20-1 | . | CSASRGAKQPQHF | TGCAGTGCTAGTAGAGGGGCCAAACAGCCCCAGCATTTT
TRBJ1-2 | many | TRBV9 | . | CASSVVDTSNYGYTF | TGTGCCAGCAGCGTAGTGGACACCTCTAACTATGGCTACACCTTC
TRBJ1-2 | . | TRBV5-7 | . | CASSLIVRQNYGYTF | TGTGCCAGCAGCTTGATCGTCCGACAGAACTATGGCTACACCTTC
TRBJ2-3 | many | TRBV7-2 | . | CASKSGAGKDTQYF | TGTGCCAGCAAATCTGGGGCGGGGAAAGATACGCAGTATTTT
TRBJ2-5 | many | TRBV4-2 | . | CASSQEKALGETQYF | TGTGCCAGCAGCCAAGAGAAAGCCCTTGGAGAGACCCAGTACTTC
TRBJ2-7 | many | TRBV7-8 | . | CASSPGTRPSYEQYF | TGTGCCAGCAGCCCCGGGACCCGACCCTCCTACGAGCAGTACTTC
TRBJ2-2 | few | TRBV2 | TRBD1 | CASMAGTGGFTGELFF | TGTGCCAGCATGGCGGGGACAGGGGGGTTCACCGGGGAGCTGTTTTTT
TRBJ1-1 | once | TRBV11-1 | . | CASSWGHQNTEAFF | TGTGCCAGCAGCTGGGGACATCAAAACACTGAAGCTTTCTTT
TRBJ2-7 | many | TRBV5-1 | TRBD2 | CASSLLAGVSSYEQYF | TGCGCCAGCAGCTTACTAGCGGGGGTGAGCTCCTACGAGCAGTACTTC
TRBJ2-3 | few | TRBV20-1 | . | CSARDPWGRDTQYF | TGCAGTGCTAGAGATCCGTGGGGTCGGGATACGCAGTATTTT
TRBJ2-7 | many | TRBV7-6 | TRBD2 | CASSLGASGGYAYEQYF | TGTGCCAGCAGCTTAGGGGCGAGCGGGGGGTACGCCTACGAGCAGTACTTC
TRBJ2-3 | many | TRBV6-5 | . | CASSLTGASTDTQYF | TGTGCCAGCAGCTTAACGGGGGCTAGCACAGATACGCAGTATTTT
TRBJ2-6 | many | TRBV12-3/TRBV12-4 | . | CASSPLGLLSGANVLTF | TGTGCCAGCAGTCCTCTCGGACTCCTTTCTGGGGCCAACGTCCTGACTTTC
TRBJ1-4 | many | TRBV6-1 | TRBD1 | CASSHRGGLNEKLFF | TGTGCCAGCAGTCACAGGGGGGGGCTTAATGAAAAACTGTTTTTT
TRBJ2-2 | . | TRBV11-3 | . | CASSRQTNTGELFF | TGTGCCAGCAGTCGGCAGACCAACACCGGGGAGCTGTTTTTT
TRBJ2-2 | . | TRBV20-1 | . | CSARGNGNTGELFF | TGCAGTGCTAGAGGGAATGGAAACACCGGGGAGCTGTTTTTT
TRBJ2-1 | many | TRBV14 | TRBD2 | CASSQERGLAGHNEQFF | TGTGCCAGCAGCCAAGAGCGAGGACTAGCGGGGCACAATGAGCAGTTCTTC
TRBJ2-5 | many | TRBV7-9 | TRBD2 | CASSPGLAGAASETQYF | TGTGCCAGCAGCCCGGGACTAGCGGGGGCCGCGTCTGAGACCCAGTACTTC
TRBJ1-2 | many | TRBV9 | TRBD1 | CASSVDRGRGYTF | TGTGCCAGCAGCGTAGACAGGGGCCGTGGCTACACCTTC
TRBJ2-1 | many | TRBV5-1 | . | CASSGDRRSYNEQFF | TGCGCCAGCAGCGGGGACCGCCGTTCCTACAATGAGCAGTTCTTC
TRBJ1-1 | many | TRBV5-1 | . | CASSPPGTEAFF | TGCGCCAGCAGCCCCCCGGGCACTGAAGCTTTCTTT
TRBJ2-6 | once | TRBV6-2/TRBV6-3 | TRBD1 | CASSYSGYDRVRTGANVLTF | TGTGCCAGCAGTTACTCGGGCTATGACAGGGTGAGGACTGGGGCCAACGTCCTGACTTTC
TRBJ2-3 | many | TRBV3-1 | TRBD2 | CASSQLAGSTDTQYF | TGTGCCAGCAGCCAACTAGCGGGGAGCACAGATACGCAGTATTTT
TRBJ2-2 | many | TRBV5-1 | . | CASSFAGTSNTGELFF | TGCGCCAGCAGCTTCGCCGGGACATCGAACACCGGGGAGCTGTTTTTT
TRBJ2-1 | many | TRBV5-1 | TRBD2 | CASSLKKVGPSGGSYNEQFF | TGCGCCAGCAGCTTGAAAAAAGTTGGGCCTAGCGGGGGATCCTACAATGAGCAGTTCTTC